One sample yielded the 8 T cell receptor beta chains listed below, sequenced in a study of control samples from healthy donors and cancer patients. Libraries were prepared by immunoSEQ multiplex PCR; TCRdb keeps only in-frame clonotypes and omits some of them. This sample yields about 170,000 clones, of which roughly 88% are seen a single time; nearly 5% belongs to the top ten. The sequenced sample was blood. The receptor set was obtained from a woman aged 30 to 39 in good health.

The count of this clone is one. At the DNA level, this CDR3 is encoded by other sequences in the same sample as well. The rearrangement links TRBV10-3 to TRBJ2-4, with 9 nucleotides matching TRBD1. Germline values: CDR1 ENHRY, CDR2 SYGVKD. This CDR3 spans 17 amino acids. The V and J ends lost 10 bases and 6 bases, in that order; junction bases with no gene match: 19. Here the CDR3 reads CASANPESGQGTNIQYF. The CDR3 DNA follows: TGTGCCAGCGCAAACCCAGAAAGCGGACAGGGGACAAACATTCAGTACTTC.

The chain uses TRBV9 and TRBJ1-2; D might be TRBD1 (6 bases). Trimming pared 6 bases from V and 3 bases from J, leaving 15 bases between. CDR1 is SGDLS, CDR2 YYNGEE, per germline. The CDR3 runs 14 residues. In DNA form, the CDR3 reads TGTGCCAGCACTGGGCACAGGGATTACTATGGCTACACCTTC. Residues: CASTGHRDYYGYTF. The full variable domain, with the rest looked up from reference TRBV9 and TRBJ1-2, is DSGVTQTPKHLITATGQRVTLRCSPRSGDLSVYWYQQSLDQGLQFLIQYYNGEERAKGNILERFSAQQFPDLHSELNLSSLELGDSALYFCASTGHRDYYGYTFGSGTRLTVV.

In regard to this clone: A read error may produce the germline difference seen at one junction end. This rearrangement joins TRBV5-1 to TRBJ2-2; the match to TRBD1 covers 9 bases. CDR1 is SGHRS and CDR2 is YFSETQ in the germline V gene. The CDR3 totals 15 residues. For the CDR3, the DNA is TGCACCAGCAGCTTTTGGACAGGGGCGGCCGGGGAGCTGTTTTTT. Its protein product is CTSSFWTGAAGELFF.

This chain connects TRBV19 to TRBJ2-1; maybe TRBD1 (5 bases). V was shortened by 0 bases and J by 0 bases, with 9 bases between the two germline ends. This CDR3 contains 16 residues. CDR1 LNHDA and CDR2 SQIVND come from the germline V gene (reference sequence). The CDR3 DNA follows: TGTGCCAGTAGTATAGATCGACAGCCCTCCTACAATGAGCAGTTCTTC. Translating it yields CASSIDRQPSYNEQFF.

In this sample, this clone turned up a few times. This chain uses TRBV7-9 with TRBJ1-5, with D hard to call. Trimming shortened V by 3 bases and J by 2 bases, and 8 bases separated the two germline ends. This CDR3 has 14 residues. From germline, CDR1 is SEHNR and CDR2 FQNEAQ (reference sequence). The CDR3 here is CASSFPGGNQPQHF. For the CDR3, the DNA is TGTGCCAGCAGCTTTCCTGGGGGCAATCAGCCCCAGCATTTT.

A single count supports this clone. DNA for the CDR3: TGTGCCAGCAGGCAGGACGTCTCCGCTTTCTTT. It yields the protein CASRQDVSAFF. The V and J genes are TRBV2 and TRBJ1-1; unclear D gene. CDR1 and CDR2 (germline): SNHLY, FYNNEI. This CDR3 contains 11 residues. The germline V and J ends were trimmed by 6 bases and 11 bases, with 13 bases remaining between them.

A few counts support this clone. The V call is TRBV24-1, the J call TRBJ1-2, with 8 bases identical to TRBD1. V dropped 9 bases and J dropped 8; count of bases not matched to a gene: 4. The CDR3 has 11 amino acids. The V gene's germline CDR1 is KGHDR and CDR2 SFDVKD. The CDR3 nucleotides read TGTGCCACCTGGACAGGGACCGGCTACACCTTC. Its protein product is CATWTGTGYTF.

The CDR3, as DNA: TGTGCCAGTAGTACCGGGCGTGCGGGACGCAATGAGCAGTTCTTC. This codes for CASSTGRAGRNEQFF. The rearrangement joins TRBV19 to TRBJ2-1, with D perhaps TRBD2 (6 bases). Germline V gives CDR1 LNHDA, CDR2 SQIVND (reference sequence). V dropped 4 bases and J dropped 6 bases, with 16 bases sitting between them. The CDR3 runs to 15 residues.